The clone carrying this T cell receptor beta chain was seen a handful of times. CDR1 and CDR2 (germline): SEHNR, FQNEAQ (reference sequence). Germline trimming cut 5 bases from V and 6 bases from J; bases unmatched to any gene: 6. This CDR3 comprises 16 residues. TCRdb ran MiXCR on the RT-PCR reads and lists one entry per CDR3 protein. The table records roughly 880,000 distinct CDR3 sequences, approximately 19% of them present only once. This specimen belongs to a study of patients and donors after allogeneic stem cell transplantation. This clonotype was obtained from a human donor who was either an allogeneic HSCT recipient or a stem cell or donor lymphocyte infusion donor (not recorded which). It is not recorded whose cells these are; they may come from a transplant donor. V usage is TRBV7-9 and J usage is TRBJ2-1, with 14 positions matching TRBD2. The sample consisted of blood, either unsorted or a sorted T cell fraction (not recorded which). As DNA, the CDR3 is TGTGCCAGCAGCCCCTGGACTAGCGGGAGGCCCAATGAGCAGTTCTTC. This encodes CASSPWTSGRPNEQFF. Drawing the rest from reference TRBV7-9 and TRBJ2-1, the complete variable domain is DTGVSQNPRHKITKRGQNVTFRCDPISEHNRLYWYRQTLGQGPEFLTYFQNEAQLEKSRLLSDRFSAERPKGSFSTLEIQRTEQGDSAMYLCASSPWTSGRPNEQFFGPGTRLTVL.